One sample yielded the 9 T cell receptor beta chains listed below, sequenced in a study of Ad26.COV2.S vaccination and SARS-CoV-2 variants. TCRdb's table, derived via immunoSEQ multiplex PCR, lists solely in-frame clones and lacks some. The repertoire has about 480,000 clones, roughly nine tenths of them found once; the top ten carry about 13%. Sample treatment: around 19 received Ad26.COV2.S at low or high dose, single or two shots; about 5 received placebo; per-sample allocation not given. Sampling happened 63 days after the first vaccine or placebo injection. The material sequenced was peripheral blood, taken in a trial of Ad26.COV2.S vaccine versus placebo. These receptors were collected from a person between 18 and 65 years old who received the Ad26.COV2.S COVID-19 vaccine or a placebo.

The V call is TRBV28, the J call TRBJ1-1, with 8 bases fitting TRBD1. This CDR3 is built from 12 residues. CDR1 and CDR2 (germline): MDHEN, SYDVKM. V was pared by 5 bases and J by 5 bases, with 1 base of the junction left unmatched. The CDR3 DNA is TGTGCCAGCAGTCAGGGGGCGACTGAAGCTTTCTTT. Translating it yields CASSQGATEAFF.

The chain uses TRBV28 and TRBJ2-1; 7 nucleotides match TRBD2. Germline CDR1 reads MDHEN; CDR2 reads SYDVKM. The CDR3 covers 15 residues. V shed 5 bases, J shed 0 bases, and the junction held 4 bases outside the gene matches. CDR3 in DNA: TGTGCCAGCAGTACGAGCGGGACCTCCTACAATGAGCAGTTCTTC. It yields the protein CASSTSGTSYNEQFF.

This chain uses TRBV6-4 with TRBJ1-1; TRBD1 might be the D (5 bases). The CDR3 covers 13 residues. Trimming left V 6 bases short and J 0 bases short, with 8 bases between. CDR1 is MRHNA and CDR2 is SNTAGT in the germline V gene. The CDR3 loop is CASSETVNTEAFF. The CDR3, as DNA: TGTGCCAGCAGCGAGACAGTGAACACTGAAGCTTTCTTT.

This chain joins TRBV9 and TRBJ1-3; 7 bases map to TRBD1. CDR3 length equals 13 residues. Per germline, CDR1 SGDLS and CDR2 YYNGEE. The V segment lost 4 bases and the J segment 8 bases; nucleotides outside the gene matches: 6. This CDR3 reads CASSNRQGYTIYF. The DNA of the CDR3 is TGTGCCAGCAGCAATCGACAGGGATACACCATATATTTT.

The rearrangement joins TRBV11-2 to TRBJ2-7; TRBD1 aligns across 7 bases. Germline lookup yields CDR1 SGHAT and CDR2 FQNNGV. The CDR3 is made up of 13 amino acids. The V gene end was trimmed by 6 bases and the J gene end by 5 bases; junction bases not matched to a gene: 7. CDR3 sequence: CASRQGTTNEQYF. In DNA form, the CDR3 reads TGTGCCAGCAGACAGGGGACCACGAACGAGCAGTACTTC.

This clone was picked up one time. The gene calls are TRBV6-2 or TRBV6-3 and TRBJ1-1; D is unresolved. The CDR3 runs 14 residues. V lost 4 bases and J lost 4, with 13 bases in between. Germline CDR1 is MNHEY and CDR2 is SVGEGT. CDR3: CASSSGAEGTEAFF. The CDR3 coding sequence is TGTGCCAGCAGTTCGGGTGCGGAGGGCACTGAAGCTTTCTTT.

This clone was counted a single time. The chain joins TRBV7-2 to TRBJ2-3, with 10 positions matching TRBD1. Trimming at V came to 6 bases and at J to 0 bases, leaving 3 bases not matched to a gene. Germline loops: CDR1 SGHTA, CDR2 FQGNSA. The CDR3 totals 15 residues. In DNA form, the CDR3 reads TGTGCCAGCAGTAAGGACAGGGGGAGCACAGATACGCAGTATTTT. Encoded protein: CASSKDRGSTDTQYF.

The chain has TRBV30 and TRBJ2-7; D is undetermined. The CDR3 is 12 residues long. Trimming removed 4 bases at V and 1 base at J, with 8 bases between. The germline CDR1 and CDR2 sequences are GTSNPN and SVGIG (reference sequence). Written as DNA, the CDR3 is TGTGCCTGGAACTGGCAATCCTACGAGCAGTACTTC. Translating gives CAWNWQSYEQYF.

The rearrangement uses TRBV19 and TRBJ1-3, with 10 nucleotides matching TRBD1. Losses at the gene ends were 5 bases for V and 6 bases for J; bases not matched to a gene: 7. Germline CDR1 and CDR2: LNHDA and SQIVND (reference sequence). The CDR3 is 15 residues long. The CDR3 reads CASSATGTGVNTIYF. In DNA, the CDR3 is TGTGCCAGTAGTGCGACCGGGACAGGGGTAAACACCATATATTTT.